This T cell receptor beta chain was profiled in a study of control samples from healthy donors and cancer patients. Clones were sequenced by immunoSEQ multiplex PCR, and TCRdb holds only the in-frame ones, with some missing. The sample contains 88,000 or so clones, about 93% of which appear only once. CDR1 is SGHRS and CDR2 is YFSETQ in the germline V gene. The CDR3 has 14 residues. V lost 1 base and J 5 bases, leaving 10 bases between the germline ends. This clone was detected once. The sequencing sample was made of blood. The rearrangement links TRBV5-1 to TRBJ2-1, with D possibly TRBD1 on 5 matching bases. This clonotype was sampled from a young woman in good health. CDR3 DNA: TGCGCCAGCAGCTTGCCTGGACACCACAATGAGCAGTTCTTC. This gives the protein CASSLPGHHNEQFF.